Presented here are 13 T cell receptor beta chains from one specimen sequenced in a study of T-cell memory formation after mild COVID-19. TCRdb independently ran MiXCR on the 5' RACE reads; one entry per CDR3 protein. In the table there are fewer than 50,000 distinct CDR3 sequences, 9% to 15% of which are singletons. Specimen: PBMCs or a T cell subset sorted from them (not recorded which). These receptors came from a young man who had mild COVID-19 (a few samples of this study predate the infection). Cell type and time point are not known.

The gene calls are TRBV20-1 and TRBJ2-1; D uncertain. Trimming removed 3 bases at V and 8 bases at J, with 14 bases between. The CDR3 consists of 13 residues. CDR1 is DFQATT, CDR2 SNEGSKA, per germline (reference sequence). The CDR3 DNA is TGCAGTGCTAGGATCTTAGTTAAGCATGAGCAGTTCTTC. Translating it yields CSARILVKHEQFF.

This sequence joins TRBV20-1 and TRBJ1-1; tentatively, D is TRBD1 (5 bases). The CDR3 is 12 amino acids. From germline, CDR1 is DFQATT and CDR2 SNEGSKA (reference sequence). V was cut by 4 bases and J by 11 bases, with 17 bases left in between. CDR3 nucleotides: TGCAGTGCTAAAATAGGGGATCTCTCGGCTTTCTTT. Its translation: CSAKIGDLSAFF.

This clonotype was seen repeatedly, ten times or more. V is TRBV5-1 and J is TRBJ1-1; D not resolved. Germline CDR1 reads SGHRS; CDR2 reads YFSETQ. Deletions cut 4 bases from V and 7 bases from J, with 17 bases between. The CDR3 runs 14 residues. CDR3: CASSPSWAADEAFF. In nucleotides, the CDR3 is TGCGCCAGCAGCCCCAGTTGGGCGGCTGATGAAGCTTTCTTT.

The chain combines TRBV12-3 or TRBV12-4 with TRBJ2-7; 9 nucleotides align to TRBD1. There are 14 residues in the CDR3. Trimming removed 6 bases from V and 1 base from J; junction bases left unmatched: 4. Written as DNA, the CDR3 is TGTGCCAGCAGAAGGACAGGGGAGTCCTACGAGCAGTACTTC. Amino acid sequence: CASRRTGESYEQYF.

The chain recombines TRBV5-6 with TRBJ1-2, with a possible D match to TRBD1 (5 bases). This CDR3 has 18 amino acids. The V gene's germline CDR1 is SGHDT and CDR2 YYEEEE. V was cut by 4 bases and J by 0 bases, with 22 bases left in between. CDR3 residues: CASSLRPTGTGSNYGYTF. In DNA form, the CDR3 reads TGTGCCAGCAGCCTCCGACCCACCGGGACTGGATCTAACTATGGCTACACCTTC.

This clonotype occurred a few times. The chain employs TRBV18 and TRBJ2-5, with D unclear. The V gene lost 3 bases and the J gene lost 5 bases, with 16 bases spanning the gap. There are 15 residues in the CDR3. Germline values: CDR1 KGHSH, CDR2 LQKENI. The CDR3, as DNA: TGTGCCAGCTCACCCCGGGTCAACTTGAGGGAGACCCAGTACTTC. Its protein is CASSPRVNLRETQYF.

The rearrangement uses TRBV6-5 and TRBJ2-7; 8 positions match TRBD1. Germline CDR1 MNHEY, CDR2 SVGAGI. The V gene end was trimmed by 2 bases and the J gene end by 12 bases; junction bases not matched to a gene: 9. The CDR3 length is 13 residues. The CDR3 is CASSYSQGATRYF. Written as DNA, the CDR3 is TGTGCCAGCAGTTACAGTCAGGGGGCAACCAGGTACTTC.

This clonotype has at least ten counts. The chain recombines TRBV7-2 with TRBJ2-3; D unclear. V gave up 0 bases and J gave up 8 bases, with 9 bases separating them. CDR1 is SGHTA, CDR2 FQGNSA, per germline. This CDR3 has 13 residues. This chain's CDR3 is CASSLASLGTQYF. The CDR3 nucleotides read TGTGCCAGCAGCTTAGCTTCCCTGGGTACGCAGTATTTT. The whole variable domain, filled in from reference TRBV7-2 and TRBJ2-3, reads GAGVSQSPSNKVTEKGKDVELRCDPISGHTALYWYRQSLGQGLEFLIYFQGNSAPDKSGLPSDRFSAERTGGSVSTLTIQRTQQEDSAVYLCASSLASLGTQYFGPGTRLTVL.

The rearrangement joins TRBV2 to TRBJ2-7; maybe TRBD1 (6 bases). CDR1 and CDR2 from the germline V gene are SNHLY and FYNNEI. Trimming left V 3 bases short and J 6 bases short, with 18 bases between. This CDR3 is built from 15 residues. The CDR3: CASSDRQDIPIEQYF. CDR3 in DNA: TGTGCCAGCAGTGACCGACAGGATATTCCAATCGAGCAGTACTTC.

The sample holds a few counts of this clonotype. The CDR3 nucleotides read TGTGCCAGCAGTTACTCGACAGACAATGAGCAGTTCTTC. The encoded protein is CASSYSTDNEQFF. J is TRBJ2-1 and V is TRBV6-5; the D gene is possibly TRBD1 (5 bases). The V end was cut by 0 bases, the J end by 5 bases, with 5 bases between. Germline lookup yields CDR1 MNHEY and CDR2 SVGAGI. The CDR3 contains 13 residues.

J is TRBJ2-5 and V is TRBV29-1; TRBD1 matches 7 bases. The CDR3 is 13 residues long. With 4 bases clipped from V and 5 bases from J, the junction kept 7 bases outside the gene matches. Germline V lookup: CDR1 SQVTM, CDR2 ANQGSEA. The CDR3 bases are TGCAGCGTTGGACAGACAGGGCGGGAGACCCAGTACTTC. Its translation is CSVGQTGRETQYF.

The V gene is TRBV4-2, the J gene TRBJ2-7; D is unresolved. V lost 1 base and J lost 4, with 17 bases in between. Germline V CDR1 and CDR2: LGHNA, YNFKEQ. This CDR3 comprises 16 residues. The CDR3 sequence: CASSQVLGLHSYEQYF. The CDR3 DNA follows: TGTGCCAGCAGCCAAGTCCTCGGCCTACATTCTTACGAGCAGTACTTC.

V usage is TRBV25-1 and J usage is TRBJ2-3, with TRBD1 matching over 7 bases. Germline assignment: CDR1 MGHDK and CDR2 SYGVNS. The CDR3 is 15 amino acids. V lost 1 base to trimming and J lost 1 base; unmatched junction nucleotides: 2. In DNA form, the CDR3 reads TGTGCCAGCAGTGAATGGCAGGGGGGCACAGATACGCAGTATTTT. Amino acid sequence: CASSEWQGGTDTQYF.